The table lists the clone carrying this T cell receptor beta chain with a few counts. Its matching antigen is unknown. Constant-segment-primed 5'RACE gave TCR alpha and TCR beta cDNA libraries with sample barcodes and UMIs. TCRdb recomputed calls from the 5' RACE reads with MiXCR, one row per CDR3 protein. Found here are roughly 600,000 distinct CDR3 sequences, more than 15% of them singletons; the top ten hold more than 10%. The data were taken from a study of T-cell memory formation after mild COVID-19. Study overall: Across donors, TCR clusters were largely donor specific.

Germline V gene lookup returns CDR1 SGHTA and CDR2 FQGNSA. V lost 2 bases and J 6 bases, leaving 14 bases between the germline ends. CDR3 length: 14 amino acids. Study findings and constraints: Prior to infection, memory already included some responding clones, suggesting cross-reactive memory joined.

This TCR came from an adult woman who had mild COVID-19 (a few samples of this study predate the infection). Cell type and time point are not known. The chain employs TRBV7-2 and TRBJ2-7; D not resolved. Sequenced: PBMCs or a T cell subset sorted from them (not recorded which). The CDR3 DNA reads as TGTGCCAGCAGCTTATATATTGGGATGACCGAGCAGTACTTC. It specifies CASSLYIGMTEQYF.